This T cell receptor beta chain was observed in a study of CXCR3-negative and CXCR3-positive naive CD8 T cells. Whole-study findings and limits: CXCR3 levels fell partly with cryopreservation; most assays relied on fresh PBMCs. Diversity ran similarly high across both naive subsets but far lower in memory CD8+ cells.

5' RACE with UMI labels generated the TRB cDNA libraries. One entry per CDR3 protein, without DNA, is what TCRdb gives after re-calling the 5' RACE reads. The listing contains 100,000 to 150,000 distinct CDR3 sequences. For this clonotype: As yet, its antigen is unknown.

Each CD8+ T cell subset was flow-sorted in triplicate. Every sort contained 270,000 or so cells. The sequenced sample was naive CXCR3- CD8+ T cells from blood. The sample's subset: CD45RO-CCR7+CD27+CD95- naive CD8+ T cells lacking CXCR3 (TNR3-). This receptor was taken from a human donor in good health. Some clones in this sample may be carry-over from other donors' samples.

The CDR3 is CASSLIPGDRPYNEQFF. The chain joins TRBV5-1 to TRBJ2-1; without DNA, the TCRdb call of TRBD1 cannot be checked. This CDR3 spans 17 amino acids. Germline V gene lookup returns CDR1 SGHRS and CDR2 YFSETQ. Together with reference TRBV5-1 and TRBJ2-1, the CDR3 gives the full variable domain: KAGVTQTPRYLIKTRGQQVTLSCSPISGHRSVSWYQQTPGQGLQFLFEYFSETQRNKGNFPGRFSGRQFSNSRSEMNVSTLELGDSALYLCASSLIPGDRPYNEQFFGPGTRLTVL.